The T cell receptor (beta chain) described here comes from a study of human T cells and chemical hapten exposure. General observations from the study: After DPC sensitization, TCRs above 1 in 1000 frequency showed no change.

CDR3 length equals 17 residues. After removal of 3 bases from V and 7 bases from J, the junction contained 15 bases not matched to a gene. Germline loops: CDR1 MDHEN, CDR2 SYDVKM. The time point was: patch test 1, 2 weeks after DPC sensitization. The treatment was: therapeutic diphenylcyclopropenone sensitization with weekly scalp DPC. As originally analysed: A per-sample median of about 96,000 TCRs was observed, with a range of roughly 20,000 to 690,600. One entry per CDR3 protein, called by TCRdb with MiXCR from the RACE reads. The V and J calls follow TCRdb's processing rather than the paper's. The table records approximately 90,000 distinct CDR3 sequences, around 12% of them present only once. This clonotype was found many times. Its specificity is unknown.

The chain is built from TRBV28 and TRBJ1-5, with 7 nucleotides matching TRBD1. Sequencing used whole blood, obtained in connection with sensitization to the hapten diphenylcyclopropenone (DPC). The source of this sequence is a woman aged 40 to 50 with alopecia areata. Some clones in this sample may be carry-over from other donors' samples. The CDR3 region has the DNA TGTGCCAGCAGTTTTCTTTCCTCCCCCCAGGGGGGACAGCCCCAGCATTTT. This translates into CASSFLSSPQGGQPQHF.